Presented here are 32 T cell receptor beta chains from one specimen sequenced in a study of spatial heterogeneity in lung cancer. TCRdb independently ran MiXCR on the 5' RACE reads; one entry per CDR3 protein. The table has some 21,000 distinct CDR3 sequences, about 4.6% seen once. Indicated time point: sample taken at primary tumor resection. Tumor, nontumor lung or frozen PBMC supplied whole RNA, sequenced without sorting. Sequences were derived from PBMCs, sampled at surgery. The receptors were sampled from a male donor with early-stage non-small cell lung cancer.

The sample holds many counts of this clonotype. The J gene is TRBJ2-5, the V gene TRBV7-9; the D is unclear. Trimming took 4 bases from V and 2 from J, leaving 8 bases between them. Germline V gene data show CDR1 as SEHNR and CDR2 as FQNEAQ (reference sequence). This CDR3 is built from 13 residues. As DNA, the CDR3 is TGTGCCAGCAGCTCCGAGTCACAAGAGACCCAGTACTTC. Translation: CASSSESQETQYF.

This clonotype came up many times. J is TRBJ2-3 and V is TRBV7-8; D is possibly TRBD1 or TRBD2 (5 bases each). V lost 6 bases, J lost 5 bases, and 15 bases lay in between. CDR3 length: 14 residues. The germline V gene has CDR1 SGHVS and CDR2 FQNEAQ. CDR3 DNA sequence: TGTGCCAGCAGGACCGGGACCCCAGGAGATACGCAGTATTTT. Translating gives CASRTGTPGDTQYF.

Comment on this clonotype: A much larger clone differs by one base, so this may be a read error. This chain uses TRBV9 with TRBJ1-1; tentatively, D is TRBD1 (5 bases). Germline-derived CDR1 and CDR2 are SGDLS and YYNGEE. The V and J ends lost 4 bases and 4 bases respectively, with 17 bases between them. This CDR3 is built from 15 residues. CDR3 in amino acids: CASSLNPSGGTEAFF. CDR3 bases: TGTGCCAGCAGCCTAAATCCCTCGGGGGGCACTGAAGCTTTCTTT.

This clonotype was counted many times. The chain's CDR3 is CAISGQGYGYTF. The CDR3 DNA is TGTGCCATCTCGGGACAGGGTTATGGCTACACCTTC. The chain employs TRBV6-6 and TRBJ1-2; 9 bases map to TRBD1. The CDR3 spans 12 residues. Unmatched junction bases numbered 5, after V lost 10 bases and J lost 5 bases. Germline CDR1 MNHNY, CDR2 SVGAGI (reference sequence).

This clonotype has a count of ten or more. The rearrangement joins TRBV6-2 or TRBV6-3 to TRBJ2-7; D is uncertain. This CDR3 region has 13 residues. Germline CDR1 MNHEY, CDR2 SVGEGT. Trimming shortened V by 6 bases and J by 3 bases, and 12 bases separated the two germline ends. The CDR3 loop is CASRADGDYEQYF. CDR3 DNA: TGTGCCAGCAGGGCAGACGGAGACTACGAGCAGTACTTC.

Sample share makes this clonotype medium-sized. This chain links TRBV7-9 with TRBJ2-7, with D perhaps matching TRBD1 (5 bases). The V gene's germline CDR1 is SEHNR and CDR2 FQNEAQ (reference sequence). Trimming took off 4 bases at V and 3 bases at J, with 13 bases between the two ends. CDR3 length equals 14 residues. CDR3 DNA: TGTGCCAGCAGCTCCACTCACAGGATCTACGAGCAGTACTTC. This gives the protein CASSSTHRIYEQYF.

In this sample, this clonotype turned up many times. The chain links TRBV11-2 to TRBJ2-7; a possible D gene is TRBD2 (6 bases). The CDR3 consists of 17 residues. V gave up 3 bases and J gave up 1 base, with 19 bases separating them. Germline loops: CDR1 SGHAT, CDR2 FQNNGV. The CDR3 here is CASSFPLVGRESYEQYF. The CDR3 region has the DNA TGTGCCAGCAGCTTTCCGTTAGTAGGACGGGAGTCCTACGAGCAGTACTTC.

This clonotype was seen many times. The gene calls are TRBV12-3 or TRBV12-4 and TRBJ1-1; D not certain. Trimming pared 5 bases from V and 1 base from J, leaving 20 bases between. This CDR3 has 17 residues. CDR3 protein: CASSPQLGALKNTEAFF. The CDR3 bases are TGTGCCAGCAGTCCACAGCTGGGCGCCCTGAAGAACACTGAAGCTTTCTTT.

This clonotype has at least ten counts. J is TRBJ2-5 and V is TRBV18; D is undetermined. This CDR3 has 12 amino acids. Deletions cut 6 bases from V and 5 bases from J, with 10 bases between. CDR1 is KGHSH and CDR2 is LQKENI in the germline V gene. CDR3 sequence reads: CASSPGQETQYF. The CDR3 region has the DNA TGTGCCAGCTCCCCGGGCCAGGAGACCCAGTACTTC. The full variable domain, completed using reference TRBV18 and TRBJ2-5, is NAGVMQNPRHLVRRRGQEARLRCSPMKGHSHVYWYRQLPEEGLKFMVYLQKENIIDESGMPKERFSAEFPKEGPSILRIQQVVRGDSAAYFCASSPGQETQYFGPGTRLLVL.

The rearrangement joins TRBV20-1 to TRBJ2-5; tentative D call: TRBD2 (5 bases). This CDR3 comprises 12 residues. Germline V lookup: CDR1 DFQATT, CDR2 SNEGSKA (reference sequence). V was trimmed by 6 bases and J by 3 bases, leaving 11 bases between them. As DNA, the CDR3 is TGCAGTGCCATACTAGGAAAAGAGACCCAGTACTTC. Its protein is CSAILGKETQYF.

With regard to this clonotype: A much larger clone is a single base away; this may be a read error. This chain joins TRBV10-3 and TRBJ1-1; the D is unclear. Germline loops: CDR1 ENHRY, CDR2 SYGVKD. CDR3 size: 13 residues. Between the trimmed V and J ends, which lost 6 bases and 2 bases, there was a span of 10 bases. The CDR3 reads CAIREGPNTEAFF. In DNA, the CDR3 is TGTGCCATCAGGGAGGGCCCCAACACTGAAGCTTTCTTT.

By share, this clonotype counts as medium-sized (0.01 to 0.1%). The chain combines TRBV28 with TRBJ1-1; 10 nucleotides agree with TRBD1. This CDR3 comprises 15 residues. Germline CDR1 is MDHEN and CDR2 is SYDVKM. V was clipped by 4 bases and J by 10 bases; unmatched bases: 12. Here the CDR3 reads CASSSGTGAYLGAFF. The CDR3 nucleotides read TGTGCCAGCAGTTCTGGGACAGGGGCATATTTAGGAGCTTTCTTT. Complete variable domain (other parts from reference TRBV28 and TRBJ1-1): DVKVTQSSRYLVKRTGEKVFLECVQDMDHENMFWYRQDPGLGLRLIYFSYDVKMKEKGDIPEGYSVSREKKERFSLILESASTNQTSMYLCASSSGTGAYLGAFFGQGTRLTVV.

This clonotype was counted ten times or more. The chain employs TRBV24-1 and TRBJ1-5; no definite D call. Trimming removed 4 bases at V and 0 bases at J, with 6 bases between. This CDR3 region has 14 residues. The germline V gene has CDR1 KGHDR and CDR2 SFDVKD. The CDR3 DNA follows: TGTGCCACCAGTGACACGTATAGCAATCAGCCCCAGCATTTT. Its protein product is CATSDTYSNQPQHF.

This clonotype was counted ten times or more. The chain couples TRBV5-5 to TRBJ2-3; 12 bases line up with TRBD2. The CDR3 has 21 amino acids. The ends lost 0 bases at V and 2 bases at J; junction bases unmatched: 16. Germline assignment: CDR1 SGHKS and CDR2 YYEKEE (reference sequence). The CDR3 coding sequence is TGTGCCAGCAGCTTGGCTCCCGGTCTAGCGGGAGGGCAAACCAACACAGATACGCAGTATTTT. The encoded protein is CASSLAPGLAGGQTNTDTQYF.

This clonotype was recorded at least ten times. The J gene is TRBJ2-2, the V gene TRBV9, with TRBD2 identical over 9 bases. The germline gives CDR1 SGDLS, CDR2 YYNGEE. The CDR3 has 14 residues. V shed 5 bases and J 9 bases; nucleotides not matched to a gene: 8. The CDR3, as DNA: TGTGCCAGCAGTACCGCGGGAGGGCCGAGGGAGCTGTTTTTT. It yields the protein CASSTAGGPRELFF.

V gene TRBV29-1 combines with J gene TRBJ1-2; D unclear. The V and J ends lost 7 bases and 1 base respectively, with 7 bases between them. The CDR3 contains 11 residues. The germline V gene has CDR1 SQVTM and CDR2 ANQGSEA. CDR3 nucleotides: TGCAGCGACCGGGATAACTATGGCTACACCTTC. It encodes CSDRDNYGYTF. The full variable domain, rest sourced from reference TRBV29-1 and TRBJ1-2, is SAVISQKPSRDICQRGTSLTIQCQVDSQVTMMFWYRQQPGQSLTLIATANQGSEATYESGFVIDKFPISRPNLTFSTLTVSNMSPEDSSIYLCSDRDNYGYTFGSGTRLTVV.

This clonotype occurred many times. The CDR3 region is CASSHGIAGGPTDTQYF. The CDR3 bases are TGTGCCAGCAGCCACGGGATTGCAGGGGGCCCCACAGATACGCAGTATTTT. The V gene is TRBV6-5, the J gene TRBJ2-3; 8 nucleotides align to TRBD1. Germline trimming cut 6 bases from V and 2 bases from J; bases unmatched to any gene: 13. Germline CDR1 and CDR2: MNHEY and SVGAGI. The CDR3 totals 17 residues.

The chain joins TRBV12-3 or TRBV12-4 to TRBJ2-3, with 9 nucleotides matching TRBD1. The CDR3 extends over 15 amino acids. The ends lost 2 bases at V and 1 base at J; junction bases unmatched: 1. The CDR3 loop reads CASSLRDRGTDTQYF. Written as DNA, the CDR3 is TGTGCCAGCAGTTTAAGGGACAGGGGCACAGATACGCAGTATTTT.

This clonotype was seen at least ten times. The chain couples TRBV28 to TRBJ2-7; 8 bases align to TRBD1. There are 15 residues in the CDR3. After removal of 2 bases from V and 4 bases from J, the junction contained 7 bases not matched to a gene. Germline V CDR1 and CDR2: MDHEN, SYDVKM. CDR3 sequence reads: CASSLGVRGLYEQYF. The CDR3 DNA is TGTGCCAGCAGTTTAGGGGTCAGGGGGCTATACGAGCAGTACTTC.

This clonotype has a count of ten or more. The chain combines TRBV4-2 with TRBJ1-1, with TRBD1 as a possible D gene (6 bases). The germline CDR1 and CDR2 sequences are LGHNA and YNFKEQ. This CDR3 is built from 15 residues. V gave up 3 bases and J gave up 2 bases, with 13 bases separating them. This CDR3 reads CASSHEPGQNTEAFF. CDR3 coding DNA: TGTGCCAGCAGCCATGAACCGGGACAAAACACTGAAGCTTTCTTT.

This clonotype was counted only a few times. This chain links TRBV5-1 with TRBJ2-7; D is unresolved. Trimming took 1 base from V and 0 from J, leaving 5 bases between them. The CDR3 is 13 residues long. Germline values: CDR1 SGHRS, CDR2 YFSETQ. CDR3: CASSLLSSYEQYF. DNA for the CDR3: TGCGCCAGCAGCTTGCTCAGCTCCTACGAGCAGTACTTC.

This clonotype was observed at least ten times. This chain joins TRBV7-2 and TRBJ1-4; D not resolved. V was shortened by 2 bases and J by 8 bases, with 15 bases between the two germline ends. Looked up from germline, CDR1 is SGHTA and CDR2 is FQGNSA. There are 15 residues in the CDR3. The CDR3 reads CASSLQWAETEKLFF. The CDR3, as DNA: TGTGCCAGCAGCTTACAATGGGCAGAAACCGAAAAACTGTTTTTT.

This clonotype was seen ten or more times. The chain joins TRBV18 to TRBJ2-2; D remains ambiguous. CDR3 length: 13 residues. V was shortened by 2 bases and J by 8 bases, with 9 bases between the two germline ends. Per the germline V gene, CDR1 is KGHSH and CDR2 is LQKENI. This chain's CDR3 is CASSPAFVGELFF. DNA for the CDR3: TGTGCCAGCTCACCAGCTTTCGTGGGGGAGCTGTTTTTT.

This clonotype was counted only a few times. The rearrangement joins TRBV6-1 to TRBJ2-1; 7 bases fit TRBD2. V was pared by 2 bases and J by 7 bases, with 2 bases of the junction left unmatched. Germline-derived CDR1 and CDR2 are MNHNS and SASEGT. The CDR3 has 13 amino acids. CDR3 residues: CASSEWRGNEQFF. In DNA form, the CDR3 reads TGTGCCAGCAGTGAATGGCGGGGGAATGAGCAGTTCTTC.

V and J are TRBV27 and TRBJ1-2, with a possible D match to TRBD1 (5 bases). Germline assignment: CDR1 MNHEY and CDR2 SMNVEV (reference sequence). This CDR3 spans 17 amino acids. V shed 5 bases and J shed 4 bases, with 23 bases lying between them. The CDR3 DNA reads TGTGCCAGCAGTCCTCCCCAAGGAAAGGGGAGTTCCTATGGCTACACCTTC. It specifies CASSPPQGKGSSYGYTF.

To note about this clonotype: This may stem from a read error, because a much larger clone lies one nucleotide away. This sequence joins TRBV18 and TRBJ2-2; D remains ambiguous. Germline V gives CDR1 KGHSH, CDR2 LQKENI. The CDR3 has 15 amino acids. The DNA for the CDR3 is TGTGTCAGCTCGGCCAGGAAACGAGACACCGGGGAGCTGTTTTTT. It encodes CVSSARKRDTGELFF.

There are many counts of this clonotype. The chain has TRBV29-1 and TRBJ2-2; perhaps TRBD2 as D (5 bases). CDR1 and CDR2 (germline): SQVTM, ANQGSEA. CDR3 length: 15 residues. Trimming took off 1 base at V and 1 base at J, with 10 bases between the two ends. The CDR3 region is CSVEGRAENTGELFF. CDR3 sequence (DNA): TGCAGCGTTGAAGGTAGAGCGGAGAACACCGGGGAGCTGTTTTTT.

This clonotype was observed at least ten times. The chain employs TRBV12-5 and TRBJ2-1, with 10 positions matching TRBD2. The CDR3 length is 16 residues. Germline trimming cut 5 bases from V and 4 bases from J; bases unmatched to any gene: 8. Germline V gene sequence: CDR1 LGHNT, CDR2 FRNRAP. The DNA of the CDR3 is TGTGCTAGTGGTCCGGCAGCTAGCGGGAGTTACAATGAGCAGTTCTTC. Protein product: CASGPAASGSYNEQFF. Full variable domain (remainder filled in from reference TRBV12-5 and TRBJ2-1): DARVTQTPRHKVTEMGQEVTMRCQPILGHNTVFWYRQTMMQGLELLAYFRNRAPLDDSGMPKDRFSAEMPDATLATLKIQPSEPRDSAVYFCASGPAASGSYNEQFFGPGTRLTVL.

The CDR3 sequence is CASSVPFPRGDGYTF. The CDR3, as DNA: TGTGCCAGCAGCGTCCCATTCCCAAGGGGCGATGGCTACACCTTC. The chain carries TRBV12-3 or TRBV12-4 and TRBJ1-2; D perhaps matches TRBD1 (5 bases). The V end was cut by 6 bases, the J end by 6 bases, with 20 bases between. CDR3 size: 15 residues.

This clonotype was seen ten or more times. The chain joins TRBV19 to TRBJ1-4, with D hard to call. The CDR3 has 14 residues. Germline lookup yields CDR1 LNHDA and CDR2 SQIVND (reference sequence). Trimming cost V 7 bases and J 8 bases, with 17 bases left between them. The CDR3: CASNLGSTAEKLFF. The CDR3 region has the DNA TGTGCCAGTAACCTGGGGAGCACCGCGGAAAAACTGTTTTTT. Full variable domain (outside the CDR3, taken from reference TRBV19 and TRBJ1-4): DGGITQSPKYLFRKEGQNVTLSCEQNLNHDAMYWYRQDPGQGLRLIYYSQIVNDFQKGDIAEGYSVSREKKESFPLTVTSAQKNPTAFYLCASNLGSTAEKLFFGSGTQLSVL.

In this sample, this clonotype turned up a few times. The chain couples TRBV11-2 to TRBJ2-3; no reliable D call. This CDR3 comprises 16 residues. Trimming took off 3 bases at V and 6 bases at J, with 19 bases between the two ends. Germline V gives CDR1 SGHAT, CDR2 FQNNGV. As DNA, the CDR3 is TGTGCCAGCAGCTTGCACGAGAGTGGGGTAGGGGATACGCAGTATTTT. It specifies CASSLHESGVGDTQYF.

This clonotype is judged medium-sized. This chain uses TRBV13 with TRBJ2-2; 11 bases are a match to TRBD1. After removal of 5 bases from V and 4 bases from J, the junction contained 6 bases not matched to a gene. The CDR3 has 16 amino acids. Germline CDR1 and CDR2: PRHDT and FYEKMQ (reference sequence). The CDR3 sequence: CASSPLGQGATGELFF. CDR3 nucleotide sequence: TGTGCCAGCAGCCCCCTCGGACAGGGGGCCACCGGGGAGCTGTTTTTT.